This T cell receptor (beta chain) was observed in a study of cytomegalovirus exposure and HLA in healthy donors. The PCR made use of 60 Vbeta and 13 Jbeta primers. Here immunoSEQ multiplex PCR was the method, and the copy in TCRdb shows in-frame clones only, minus some. Of roughly 100,000 clones in the sample, around 70% were seen once. The CDR3 is 16 amino acids. From germline, CDR1 is MGHRA and CDR2 YSYEKL. V shed 3 bases, J shed 4 bases, and the junction held 8 bases outside the gene matches. About this clone itself: Its antigen remains unknown.

Overall study findings and caveats: Data from an earlier analysis indicated that most TCR beta V segments were productive either about 90% or about 30% of the time. The authors judged a highly shared variant cluster likely a sequencing artifact.

This clonotype was obtained from a man aged 35-49 years in good health and CMV-seronegative. J is TRBJ2-5 and V is TRBV4-1, with 10 bases identical to TRBD2. The material sequenced was PBMCs. The CDR3, as DNA: TGCGCCAGCAGCCAGGGTCCTAGCGGGAGCGGAGAGACCCAGTACTTC. Its translation is CASSQGPSGSGETQYF.